Following are 3 T cell receptor beta chains from one sample sequenced in a study of shared clonotypes between healthy human individuals. This table comes from immunoSEQ multiplex PCR, and its TCRdb copy is limited to in-frame clones, with some not included. The sample has around 2.3 million clones, under 97% seen once. Material: naive CD4+ T cells sorted from blood. Subset in this sample: CD45RA+ positively selected. The source is a man aged 18 to 30 in good health.

A few counts support this clone. The sample has other DNA sequences that encode this CDR3 too. V is TRBV30 and J is TRBJ2-5, with a possible D match to TRBD2 (6 bases). The V gene lost 0 bases and the J gene lost 4 bases, with 6 bases spanning the gap. The V gene's germline CDR1 is GTSNPN and CDR2 SVGIG (reference sequence). The CDR3 covers 12 residues. CDR3 DNA: TGTGCCTGGAGTGTCGGGGGAGAGACCCAGTACTTC. Translation: CAWSVGGETQYF.

J is TRBJ2-7 and V is TRBV7-3; D unresolved. Trimming took off 5 bases at V and 3 bases at J, with 11 bases between the two ends. The CDR3 length is 13 residues. The germline V gene encodes CDR1 SGHTA and CDR2 FQGTGA. The CDR3 DNA follows: TGTGCCAGCAGCCCAGACATCCTCTACGAGCAGTACTTC. Its translation: CASSPDILYEQYF. The variable domain in full, completed from reference TRBV7-3 and TRBJ2-7, reads GAGVSQTPSNKVTEKGKYVELRCDPISGHTALYWYRQSLGQGPEFLIYFQGTGAADDSGLPNDRFFAVRPEGSVSTLKIQRTERGDSAVYLCASSPDILYEQYFGPGTRLTVT.

This clone was seen just once. V gene TRBV28 combines with J gene TRBJ2-7; tentative D call: TRBD1 (5 bases). The CDR3 is made up of 13 amino acids. Trimming shortened V by 8 bases and J by 3 bases, and 14 bases separated the two germline ends. Per germline, CDR1 MDHEN and CDR2 SYDVKM. CDR3: CASGIDSLYEQYF. CDR3 DNA: TGTGCCAGCGGGATCGACAGTCTCTACGAGCAGTACTTC.